The rows below give T cell receptor beta chains drawn from one sample of a study of shared T cell receptors in the human thymus. Clones were sequenced by immunoSEQ multiplex PCR, and TCRdb holds only the in-frame ones, with some missing. The sample holds about 660,000 clones, approximately 87% seen once. This sample also belongs to another study, concerning human thymus T cells.

The sequenced material came from thymocytes. The receptors were gathered from a boy under two years old with a congenital heart defect. Both conserved end residues are part of each CDR3. The order of the fields is clone size, J gene, V gene, D gene, CDR3 protein, CDR3 DNA. A D gene is named only where the DNA matches it firmly. A clone size is listed for some rows: how often the clone was seen (once, few, many), or a class if it is expanded.

few TRBJ1-2 TRBV15 - CATSRETGGYTF TGTGCCACCAGCAGAGAGACGGGTGGCTACACCTTC
- TRBJ2-7 TRBV28 - CASSLIRTGEQYF TGTGCCAGCAGTTTGATCCGGACGGGAGAGCAGTACTTC
- TRBJ2-2 TRBV12-5 - CASGQTLRAGELFF TGTGCTAGTGGACAAACACTGAGGGCCGGGGAGCTGTTTTTT
once TRBJ2-3 TRBV15 TRBD1 CATSRDGEAGGVPDTQYF TGTGCCACCAGCAGAGATGGAGAGGCAGGGGGTGTCCCAGATACGCAGTATTTT
- TRBJ2-1 TRBV9 TRBD2 CASSVARRGGLAGGHYNEQFF TGTGCCAGCAGCGTAGCCCGAAGAGGTGGACTAGCGGGAGGTCATTACAATGAGCAGTTCTTC
- TRBJ2-1 TRBV10-1 TRBD2 CASSESTAGGAYNEQFF TGCGCCAGCAGTGAGTCGACTGCGGGAGGGGCCTACAATGAGCAGTTCTTC
few TRBJ1-1 TRBV14 TRBD1 CASSPLLDRDMSGAFF TGTGCCAGCAGCCCCCTCCTGGACAGGGACATGTCCGGAGCTTTCTTT
- TRBJ1-2 TRBV4-3 - CASSHLTGSNYGYTF TGCGCCAGCAGCCACTTGACCGGGAGCAACTATGGCTACACCTTC
- TRBJ2-4 TRBV27 - CASSFFSTAPAKNIQYF TGTGCCAGCAGTTTCTTCTCGACAGCCCCTGCCAAAAACATTCAGTACTTC
- TRBJ2-5 TRBV10-2 TRBD1 CASSEGQGARRETQYF TGCGCCAGCAGTGAGGGGCAGGGGGCGAGGAGGGAGACCCAGTACTTC
once TRBJ2-4 TRBV7-2 - CASSSENIQYF TGTGCCAGCAGCTCAGAAAACATTCAGTACTTC
- TRBJ2-7 TRBV30 TRBD1 CAWSGGRGLGEQYF TGTGCCTGGAGTGGGGGCAGGGGGCTTGGCGAGCAGTACTTC
once TRBJ2-7 TRBV9 - CASSRGPTYEQYF TGTGCCAGCAGCCGAGGGCCCACCTACGAGCAGTACTTC
- TRBJ1-1 TRBV11-3 - CASSRGGENTEAFF TGTGCCAGCAGCCGGGGGGGGGAGAACACTGAAGCTTTCTTT
few TRBJ2-1 TRBV5-5 TRBD1 CASSFRDRPSYNEQFF TGTGCCAGCAGCTTTCGGGACAGGCCCTCCTACAATGAGCAGTTCTTC
- TRBJ2-7 TRBV4-3 TRBD2 CASSQDASLAGPAYEQYF TGCGCCAGCAGCCAAGATGCATCCCTAGCGGGGCCCGCCTACGAGCAGTACTTC
- TRBJ2-7 TRBV2 - CASGRTASYEQYF TGTGCCAGCGGCCGGACAGCCTCCTACGAGCAGTACTTC
- TRBJ2-7 TRBV7-2 - CASSLELWEQYF TGTGCCAGCAGCTTAGAGCTTTGGGAGCAGTACTTC
- TRBJ2-3 TRBV1 - CTSSQDDWGSGATDTQYF -
- TRBJ1-4 TRBV4-3 TRBD1 CASSPRGEKLFF TGCGCCAGCAGCCCCAGGGGGGAAAAACTGTTTTTT
- TRBJ2-2 TRBV11-3 TRBD1 CASSFRWVQGTNTGELFF TGTGCCAGCAGCTTCCGATGGGTACAGGGGACGAACACCGGGGAGCTGTTTTTT
- TRBJ1-2 TRBV13 TRBD1 CASSLGQGAAPWGQTPRAGYTF TGTGCCAGCAGCTTAGGTCAGGGGGCGGCCCCGTGGGGACAGACACCACGGGCTGGCTACACCTTC
- TRBJ2-7 TRBV6-4 TRBD1 CASSESGGSYEQYF TGTGCCAGCAGTGAGTCAGGGGGATCCTACGAGCAGTACTTC
- TRBJ1-5 TRBV28 - CASTPFSDCSNQPQHF TGTGCCAGCACCCCTTTCTCGGACTGCAGCAATCAGCCCCAGCATTTT
- TRBJ1-4 TRBV29-1 - CSVEGPQGEKLFF TGCAGCGTTGAAGGTCCCCAGGGGGAAAAACTGTTTTTT
- TRBJ2-7 TRBV7-9 - CASSLIPDNNYEQYF TGTGCCAGCAGCTTAATCCCCGACAATAACTACGAGCAGTACTTC
few TRBJ2-1 TRBV5-5 TRBD1 CASSLADRGRGIF TGTGCCAGCAGCTTGGCGGACAGGGGAAGAGGGATCTTC